This is a list of T cell receptor beta chains from one sample in a study of blood T cell repertoires in COVID-19. Produced via immunoSEQ multiplex PCR; TCRdb's table is partial and in-frame only. The sample records a few hundred thousand clones, 87% being singletons. Sample: PBMCs or T cells enriched from blood (not recorded which). The receptors come from a man aged 40-49 years in a cohort exposed to, infected with or recovered from COVID-19 (not recorded which). The CDR3 runs from the conserved cysteine through the conserved F or W. Fields, in order: CDR3 length, V gene, D gene, J gene, CDR3 protein. The D gene is left open where the match is weak.

CDR3 length: 14
V gene: TRBV4-2
D gene: .
J gene: TRBJ1-1
CDR3 protein: CASTEDRLYTEAFF

CDR3 length: 15
V gene: TRBV5-1
D gene: .
J gene: TRBJ1-3
CDR3 protein: CASSLAVGRENTIYF

CDR3 length: 15
V gene: TRBV4-1
D gene: .
J gene: TRBJ1-4
CDR3 protein: CASSQDGTPGEKLFF

CDR3 length: 15
V gene: TRBV3-1/TRBV3-2
D gene: .
J gene: TRBJ2-3
CDR3 protein: CASSQDRGTTDTQYF

CDR3 length: 13
V gene: TRBV7-3
D gene: .
J gene: TRBJ2-7
CDR3 protein: CASSLTPGYEQYF

CDR3 length: 14
V gene: TRBV5-1
D gene: TRBD1
J gene: TRBJ2-4
CDR3 protein: CASSLGQGGDIQYF

CDR3 length: 15
V gene: TRBV6-5
D gene: .
J gene: TRBJ2-5
CDR3 protein: CASSYTPGLGETQYF

CDR3 length: 15
V gene: TRBV29-1
D gene: .
J gene: TRBJ2-1
CDR3 protein: CSVLVIGARNNEQFF

CDR3 length: 17
V gene: TRBV15
D gene: .
J gene: TRBJ2-2
CDR3 protein: CATGPETSLANTGELFF

CDR3 length: 18
V gene: TRBV3-1/TRBV3-2
D gene: TRBD2
J gene: TRBJ2-3
CDR3 protein: CASSPRVVAGGPTDTQYF

CDR3 length: 16
V gene: TRBV19
D gene: TRBD1
J gene: TRBJ1-5
CDR3 protein: CASSIVSDRGNQPQHF

CDR3 length: 14
V gene: TRBV7-6
D gene: TRBD1
J gene: TRBJ2-7
CDR3 protein: CASSSGQGRNEQYF

CDR3 length: 15
V gene: TRBV18
D gene: TRBD2
J gene: TRBJ2-7
CDR3 protein: CASSPLAGGPYEQYF

CDR3 length: 13
V gene: TRBV6-6
D gene: .
J gene: TRBJ2-2
CDR3 protein: CASKADRTGELFF

CDR3 length: 15
V gene: TRBV4-2
D gene: TRBD1
J gene: TRBJ1-5
CDR3 protein: CASSQVTGVGQPQHF

CDR3 length: 17
V gene: TRBV10-1
D gene: TRBD2
J gene: TRBJ2-1
CDR3 protein: CASLRGYGTSGRNEQFF

CDR3 length: 12
V gene: TRBV30
D gene: TRBD1
J gene: TRBJ2-7
CDR3 protein: CAWGTGPREQYF

CDR3 length: 15
V gene: TRBV9
D gene: .
J gene: TRBJ2-1
CDR3 protein: CASSVGGDLGREQFF

CDR3 length: 16
V gene: TRBV4-1
D gene: .
J gene: TRBJ2-5
CDR3 protein: CASSQGVGATEETQYF

CDR3 length: 15
V gene: TRBV18
D gene: TRBD2
J gene: TRBJ2-7
CDR3 protein: CASSLGTSETYEQYF

CDR3 length: 16
V gene: TRBV2
D gene: TRBD1
J gene: TRBJ2-3
CDR3 protein: CASSSQGARVGDTQYF

CDR3 length: 15
V gene: TRBV5-4
D gene: .
J gene: TRBJ1-1
CDR3 protein: CASSFARGRYTEAFF

CDR3 length: 16
V gene: TRBV7-9
D gene: TRBD2
J gene: TRBJ2-1
CDR3 protein: CASSVTSGSGYNEQFF

CDR3 length: 15
V gene: TRBV4-1
D gene: TRBD1
J gene: TRBJ2-3
CDR3 protein: CASRPDRGRPDTQYF

CDR3 length: 12
V gene: TRBV2
D gene: .
J gene: TRBJ2-7
CDR3 protein: CASTKDYHEQYF

CDR3 length: 15
V gene: TRBV5-1
D gene: TRBD1
J gene: TRBJ1-1
CDR3 protein: CASSGEQGRGTEAFF

CDR3 length: 14
V gene: TRBV20-1
D gene: .
J gene: TRBJ2-5
CDR3 protein: CSASAGMYQETQYF

CDR3 length: 16
V gene: TRBV19
D gene: TRBD1
J gene: TRBJ1-5
CDR3 protein: CASSASTGAYHQPQHF

CDR3 length: 15
V gene: TRBV11-2
D gene: .
J gene: TRBJ2-7
CDR3 protein: CASSWGGGSTYEQYF

CDR3 length: 14
V gene: TRBV27
D gene: .
J gene: TRBJ1-5
CDR3 protein: CASGRPYSNQPQHF

CDR3 length: 12
V gene: TRBV2
D gene: TRBD1
J gene: TRBJ2-7
CDR3 protein: CASTAGTGEQYF

CDR3 length: 16
V gene: TRBV11-2
D gene: TRBD1
J gene: TRBJ2-1
CDR3 protein: CASSLGQGNSYNEQFF

CDR3 length: 15
V gene: TRBV5-4
D gene: .
J gene: TRBJ2-2
CDR3 protein: CASSLGDKNTGELFF

CDR3 length: 16
V gene: TRBV3-1/TRBV3-2
D gene: .
J gene: TRBJ2-6
CDR3 protein: CASSQDRGPGANVLTF

CDR3 length: 13
V gene: TRBV7-8
D gene: .
J gene: TRBJ2-7
CDR3 protein: CASSFGGRYEQYF

CDR3 length: 15
V gene: TRBV20-1
D gene: TRBD2
J gene: TRBJ2-1
CDR3 protein: CSASSVTSGNNEQFF

CDR3 length: 14
V gene: TRBV6-5
D gene: TRBD1
J gene: TRBJ2-7
CDR3 protein: CASSYSGRGNEQYF

CDR3 length: 14
V gene: TRBV19
D gene: .
J gene: TRBJ1-1
CDR3 protein: CASSTQGVSTEAFF

CDR3 length: 13
V gene: TRBV2
D gene: TRBD1
J gene: TRBJ2-4
CDR3 protein: CASSPGQGNIQYF

CDR3 length: 15
V gene: TRBV11-1
D gene: .
J gene: TRBJ2-7
CDR3 protein: CASRDRDKGGDEQYF

CDR3 length: 14
V gene: TRBV18
D gene: .
J gene: TRBJ2-2
CDR3 protein: CASSPSGDTGELFF

CDR3 length: 15
V gene: TRBV5-6
D gene: TRBD2
J gene: TRBJ2-1
CDR3 protein: CASSTGTSGWNEQFF

CDR3 length: 15
V gene: TRBV19
D gene: .
J gene: TRBJ1-2
CDR3 protein: CASSTLTQGTNGYTF

CDR3 length: 17
V gene: TRBV19
D gene: TRBD2
J gene: TRBJ2-1
CDR3 protein: CASSIGGSSGTHNEQFF

CDR3 length: 17
V gene: TRBV5-1
D gene: TRBD2
J gene: TRBJ2-7
CDR3 protein: CASSLGIGTSGRYEQYF

CDR3 length: 14
V gene: TRBV30
D gene: TRBD1
J gene: TRBJ1-4
CDR3 protein: CALKPTGWSEKLFF

CDR3 length: 13
V gene: TRBV12-3/TRBV12-4
D gene: .
J gene: TRBJ2-7
CDR3 protein: CASSLPSSYEQYF

CDR3 length: 14
V gene: TRBV11-2
D gene: .
J gene: TRBJ2-1
CDR3 protein: CASSLEEGWDEQFF

CDR3 length: 17
V gene: TRBV6-6
D gene: .
J gene: TRBJ2-7
CDR3 protein: CASSPITGTPNSYEQYF

CDR3 length: 14
V gene: TRBV5-1
D gene: TRBD1
J gene: TRBJ1-2
CDR3 protein: CASSPGQSASGYTF